The sequence of this T cell receptor (beta chain) was determined in a study of T cells in localized non-small cell lung cancer (dated by TCRdb to 2020 to 2022). For the wider study: The study analyzed T cell repertoires of 200 to 250 early-stage NSCLC patients, comparing tumors and uninvolved tumor-adjacent lungs. The cohort was made up of around 250 treatment-naive NSCLC patients whose localized lung tumors had been resected. The mean age of the NSCLC patients was just over 65 years, with about 130 men and about a hundred women. Study-wide findings and limitations: Uninvolved tumor-adjacent lung showed the highest T cell clonality, higher than tumor, which suggests more focused antigenic responses in the uninvolved tumor-adjacent lung. Higher blood T cell density associated with longer overall survival, while higher adjacent-lung clonality associated with shorter survival. Multi-region tumor sequencing was not performed, so intratumor heterogeneity could not be excluded. Since the design was exploratory, TCR variables were selected using unadjusted p-values with no false-discovery rate correction. A median of roughly 60 of the top 100 tumor clones were detected in paired uninvolved adjacent lung, and approximately 28 of these tumor clones were also found among the top 100 clones of the paired uninvolved adjacent lung.

The immunoSEQ Assay was used to sequence TCR beta CDR3 regions from DNA. The source study handled its data this way. T cell density was computed as TCR beta template counts normalized to usable DNA estimated by amplifying housekeeping genes. The preseqR package was used to estimate richness by extrapolating to 400,000 templates for PBMC samples and to 120,000 templates for tissue samples. Clonality was taken to be one minus Pielou's evenness. Tissue-enriched TCRs were identified through differential abundance testing performed on productive amino-acid clonotypes, with a minimum total count of 5 and an alpha of 0.1. The Jaccard Index and the Morisita Overlap Index were used to measure repertoire overlap between compartments. GLIPH grouped TCR beta CDR3s together with public tetramer-defined viral CDR3s, and a viral motif had to include at least three viral sequences and also show V-gene enrichment. As stored in TCRdb, this immuneACCESS dataset retains in-frame rearrangements with V and J assigned. A fraction of the clones does not appear; measured against another copy, unresolved V genes explain less than half of the discrepancy, and the remainder lacks a known reason. V and J calls and clone size come straight from that table; D and trimming were deduced from the DNA. Counted in this sample were 50,000 to 55,000 clones; roughly 88% of them appeared once. The ten largest clones take up roughly a sixth of the sample.

Including the terminal cysteine and phenylalanine, the CDR3 comprises 13 residues. The kept DNA is CDR3 alone, 39 bases in frame from the first base. Cut back by 5 bases and 7 bases, the V and J ends lie 15 bases apart. CDR1 and CDR2 are drawn from the germline V gene: SGHTS, YDEGEE. At diagnosis, tumor, uninvolved tumor-adjacent lung and peripheral blood were collected and then preserved as a mix of FFPE and fresh-frozen material. For TCR repertoire profiling, blood samples were analyzed in the form of peripheral blood mononuclear cells. On this clone: The specificity of this receptor is unknown. No clone much larger than this one lies a single base away; base qualities are absent.

This TCR was recovered from a man aged 35 to 69 with stage III lung adenocarcinoma. This chain joins TRBV5-8 to TRBJ1-2; the best D guess is TRBD1, with 5 bases matching. The input for sequencing was peripheral blood mononuclear cells, taken before any cancer treatment. CDR3 reads: CASSLEGRVGYTF. The nucleotide sequence reads TGTGCCAGCAGTCTCGAGGGGCGCGTTGGCTACACCTTC.